These 23 T cell receptor beta chains share one sample of origin, sequenced in a study of T cell responses to AZD1222 COVID-19 vaccine. Method: immunoSEQ multiplex PCR; TCRdb's copy keeps in-frame clones and lacks some. The table has about 93,000 clones, 86% seen once; the top ten hold 6.3%. The sample here was peripheral blood, taken on day 0 of AZD1222 vaccination. These receptors were taken from an adult in good health.

The chain links TRBV24-1 to TRBJ1-5; a possible D gene is TRBD1 (5 bases). Trimming took 1 base from V and 5 from J, leaving 8 bases between them. CDR1 and CDR2 (germline): KGHDR, SFDVKD. This CDR3 has 14 amino acids. CDR3 sequence (DNA): TGTGCCACCAGTGATTTAGGGACCTATCAGCCCCAGCATTTT. It yields the protein CATSDLGTYQPQHF.

The chain is built from TRBV2 and TRBJ1-5; TRBD1 matches at 7 bases. The CDR3 extends over 14 amino acids. Germline V gene data show CDR1 as SNHLY and CDR2 as FYNNEI. Trimming cost V 8 bases and J 9 bases; bases outside gene matches: 13. Here the CDR3 DNA reads TGTGCCAGCCATACGACAGGGACCGAGGGGCCCCAGCATTTT. Translation: CASHTTGTEGPQHF.

This clone has only one observation. V is TRBV5-6 and J is TRBJ1-5; no definite D call. With 4 bases removed from V and 8 bases from J, the gap between germline ends came to 16 bases. This CDR3 is built from 14 residues. CDR1 and CDR2 from the germline V gene are SGHDT and YYEEEE. As DNA, the CDR3 is TGTGCCAGCAGCGGCTCCGGGCCCCTAGAGCCCCAGCATTTT. Amino acid sequence: CASSGSGPLEPQHF.

The V and J genes are TRBV7-2 and TRBJ2-7, with 8 nucleotides matching TRBD1. J lost 0 bases, V lost 0 bases, and 1 base had no gene match. There are 15 residues in the CDR3. CDR1 and CDR2 (germline): SGHTA, FQGNSA. The CDR3 sequence: CASSLAGQGSYEQYF. The CDR3 DNA reads TGTGCCAGCAGCTTAGCCGGACAGGGCTCCTACGAGCAGTACTTC.

This chain connects TRBV7-2 to TRBJ1-3; D is uncertain. Germline loops: CDR1 SGHTA, CDR2 FQGNSA. The CDR3 covers 16 residues. The V end was cut by 5 bases, the J end by 4 bases, with 18 bases between. This chain's CDR3 is CASSLRVAPFGNTIYF. The CDR3 bases are TGTGCCAGCAGCCTAAGGGTGGCGCCTTTCGGAAACACCATATATTTT.

The genes are TRBV4-1 and TRBJ2-7; 9 bases align to TRBD1. This CDR3 has 16 amino acids. After removal of 0 bases from V and 2 bases from J, the junction contained 5 bases not matched to a gene. Germline assignment: CDR1 MGHRA and CDR2 YSYEKL. The CDR3 here is CASSQDPGTGTYEQYF. CDR3 DNA: TGCGCCAGCAGCCAAGATCCCGGGACAGGGACCTACGAGCAGTACTTC.

The V and J genes are TRBV2 and TRBJ1-5; TRBD1 matches at 8 bases. Germline CDR1 reads SNHLY; CDR2 reads FYNNEI. Trimming cost V 7 bases and J 2 bases; bases outside gene matches: 7. The CDR3 has 15 amino acids. The DNA of the CDR3 is TGTGCCAGCATCAAGGACAGGGCTGGCAATCAGCCCCAGCATTTT. It yields the protein CASIKDRAGNQPQHF.

This chain uses TRBV6-1 with TRBJ2-4, with 9 bases lining up with TRBD1. The trim removed 2 bases at V and 14 bases at J, leaving 7 bases unmatched. Germline CDR1 MNHNS, CDR2 SASEGT. The CDR3 is 13 amino acids. The CDR3 DNA sequence: TGTGCCAGCAGTGAAAGGGGACAGGGAAGGGAGTACTTC. It encodes CASSERGQGREYF.

The genes are TRBV2 and TRBJ1-5; TRBD1 is a possible D gene (6 bases). The CDR3 extends over 14 amino acids. V lost 6 bases to trimming and J lost 5 bases, with 14 bases between them. In germline, CDR1 is SNHLY, CDR2 FYNNEI. The CDR3 coding sequence is TGTGCCAGCAGCTCCGGGACACAATATCAGCCCCAGCATTTT. The encoded protein is CASSSGTQYQPQHF.

The chain combines TRBV7-3 with TRBJ2-6; D remains unclear. Per germline, CDR1 SGHTA and CDR2 FQGTGA. The CDR3 is 15 residues long. The V and J ends lost 5 bases and 2 bases respectively, with 10 bases between them. This CDR3 reads CASSQIVPGANVLTF. CDR3 nucleotides: TGTGCCAGCAGCCAAATAGTCCCTGGGGCCAACGTCCTGACTTTC.

The chain couples TRBV18 to TRBJ1-1, with D possibly matching TRBD1 (6 bases). Germline V CDR1 and CDR2: KGHSH, LQKENI. The CDR3 covers 15 residues. Trimming removed 5 bases at V and 2 bases at J, with 15 bases between. The CDR3 nucleotides read TGTGCCAGCTCATCACAGGGTTTGGTAAACACTGAAGCTTTCTTT. Protein: CASSSQGLVNTEAFF.

The chain uses TRBV25-1 and TRBJ2-7, with a tentative D call TRBD1 (6 bases). CDR3 length: 15 residues. Germline V gene data show CDR1 as MGHDK and CDR2 as SYGVNS. V lost 1 base and J 3 bases, leaving 13 bases between the germline ends. The CDR3 protein is CASSELRDNNYEQYF. The CDR3 DNA is TGTGCCAGCAGTGAATTGAGGGACAACAACTACGAGCAGTACTTC.

The J gene is TRBJ2-2, the V gene TRBV2, with D maybe TRBD1 (6 bases). The CDR3 contains 14 residues. Germline CDR1 and CDR2: SNHLY and FYNNEI. V was pared by 2 bases and J by 6 bases, with 10 bases between. DNA of the CDR3: TGTGCCAGCAGTGAACGCAGGGGCTCCGGGGAGCTGTTTTTT. This gives the protein CASSERRGSGELFF.

V gene TRBV9 combines with J gene TRBJ1-2; D is possibly TRBD1 (5 bases). The CDR3 is made up of 14 amino acids. V was pared by 4 bases and J by 2 bases, with 12 bases between. Germline loops: CDR1 SGDLS, CDR2 YYNGEE. As DNA, the CDR3 is TGTGCCAGCAGCAGGGGCAGGGCGAACTATGGCTACACCTTC. This sequence encodes CASSRGRANYGYTF.

V usage is TRBV5-5 and J usage is TRBJ1-2; 7 nucleotides match TRBD1. V trimming: 3 bases; J trimming: 0 bases; junction bases outside the gene matches: 8. Per the germline V gene, CDR1 is SGHKS and CDR2 is YYEKEE (reference sequence). This CDR3 comprises 16 residues. CDR3: CASSSLQGRTNYGYTF. CDR3 in DNA: TGTGCCAGCAGCTCCCTACAGGGGAGGACTAACTATGGCTACACCTTC.

This chain connects TRBV12-3 or TRBV12-4 to TRBJ1-2; D might be TRBD1 (5 bases). Deletions cut 10 bases from V and 12 bases from J, with 24 bases between. This CDR3 region has 13 residues. In nucleotides, the CDR3 is TGTGCCATCTTAACTTTTTATGGGGGGAAACACACCTTC. Its protein product is CAILTFYGGKHTF.

The rearrangement links TRBV6-1 to TRBJ2-3; D is possibly TRBD2 (6 bases). CDR1 and CDR2 (germline): MNHNS, SASEGT. The germline V and J ends were trimmed by 2 bases and 13 bases, with 16 bases remaining between them. The CDR3 contains 13 residues. This chain's CDR3 is CASSERGSGVEYF. The CDR3 DNA is TGTGCCAGCAGTGAACGGGGTTCGGGAGTCGAGTATTTT.

The chain is built from TRBV6-5 and TRBJ1-4; unclear D gene. The CDR3 consists of 15 residues. The germline V gene encodes CDR1 MNHEY and CDR2 SVGAGI. Trimming cost V 5 bases and J 8 bases, with 18 bases left between them. The CDR3 here is CASSRRTGRLEKLFF. The CDR3 DNA reads TGTGCCAGCAGTAGGAGGACTGGCCGACTGGAAAAACTGTTTTTT.

The CDR3 nucleotides read TGTGCCAGCAGTGAAGCGCTGTTTCAGCCCCAGCATTTT. This codes for CASSEALFQPQHF. The chain employs TRBV2 and TRBJ1-5; D not certain. The V and J ends lost 0 bases and 6 bases respectively, with 6 bases between them. The CDR3 totals 13 residues. Germline V gives CDR1 SNHLY, CDR2 FYNNEI. The full variable domain, completed using reference TRBV2 and TRBJ1-5, is EPEVTQTPSHQVTQMGQEVILRCVPISNHLYFYWYRQILGQKVEFLVSFYNNEISEKSEIFDDQFSVERPDGSNFTLKIRSTKLEDSAMYFCASSEALFQPQHFGDGTRLSIL.

The chain employs TRBV6-5 and TRBJ2-7; tentative D call: TRBD2 (6 bases). V lost 7 bases to trimming and J lost 4 bases, with 14 bases between them. Germline V gene data show CDR1 as MNHEY and CDR2 as SVGAGI. The CDR3 length is 13 residues. In nucleotides, the CDR3 is TGTGCCAGCACGAGGACTACATTATACGAGCAGTACTTC. Its translation is CASTRTTLYEQYF.

Details on this clone: The junction differs from germline at one of its ends, possibly a read error. The rearrangement uses TRBV27 and TRBJ2-7; D call uncertain. The CDR3 is made up of 13 amino acids. The germline V gene has CDR1 MNHEY and CDR2 SMNVEV (reference sequence). This chain's CDR3 is CASRLSPSYEQYF. In nucleotides, the CDR3 is TGTGCCAGCAGGTTATCTCCCTCCTACGAGCAGTACTTC.

The chain's CDR3 is CASSKGRTSGVYNEQFF. In nucleotides, the CDR3 is TGTGCCAGCAGCAAAGGAAGAACTAGCGGGGTTTACAATGAGCAGTTCTTC. The chain recombines TRBV21-1 with TRBJ2-1; the table calls TRBD2, which could not be checked here. TRBV21-1 is a pseudogene locus. The CDR3 runs to 17 residues.

The genes are TRBV11-3 and TRBJ2-7; the D gene is possibly TRBD2 (5 bases). V was pared by 0 bases and J by 1 base, with 13 bases between. The CDR3 has 16 residues. Germline V gene sequence: CDR1 SGHNT, CDR2 YENEEA. The CDR3 sequence is CASSLDRITGSYEQYF. As DNA, the CDR3 is TGTGCCAGCAGCTTAGATCGGATCACGGGATCCTACGAGCAGTACTTC.